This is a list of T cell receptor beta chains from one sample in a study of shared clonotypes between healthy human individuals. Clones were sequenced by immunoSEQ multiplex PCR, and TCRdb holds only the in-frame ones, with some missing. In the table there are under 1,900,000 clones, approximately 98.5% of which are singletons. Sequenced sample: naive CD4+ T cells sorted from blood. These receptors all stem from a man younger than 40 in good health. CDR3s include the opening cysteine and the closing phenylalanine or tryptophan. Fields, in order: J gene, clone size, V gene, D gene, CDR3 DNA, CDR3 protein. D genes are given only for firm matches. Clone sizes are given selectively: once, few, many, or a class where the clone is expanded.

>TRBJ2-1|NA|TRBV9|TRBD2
TGTGCCAGCAGCCCGTGGACTAGCGGGAAATACAATGAGCAGTTCTTC
CASSPWTSGKYNEQFF
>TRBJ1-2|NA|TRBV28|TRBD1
TGTGCCAGCACGACAGGGAACAACTATGGCTACACCTTC
CASTTGNNYGYTF
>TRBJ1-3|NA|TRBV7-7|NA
TGTGCTAGCAGCTTAGCGGCCTCGTGGGGAAACACCATATATTTT
CASSLAASWGNTIYF
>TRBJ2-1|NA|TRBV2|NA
TGTGCTAGCAAGGGGCAGAAGGGGGTAGATGAGCAGTTCTTC
CASKGQKGVDEQFF
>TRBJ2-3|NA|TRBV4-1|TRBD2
TGCGCCAGCAGCCAAGTGATAGCGGGAGCCTCAGATACGCAGTATTTT
CASSQVIAGASDTQYF
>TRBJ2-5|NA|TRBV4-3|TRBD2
TGCGCCAGCAGCCAAGAGGTAGCGGGATATGGGGAAGAGACCCAGTACTTC
CASSQEVAGYGEETQYF
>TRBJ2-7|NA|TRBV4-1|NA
TGCGCCAGCAGCCAAGTCTGGGGGCGAAGCTCCTACGAGCAGTACTTC
CASSQVWGRSSYEQYF
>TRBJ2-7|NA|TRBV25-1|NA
TGTGCCAGCATCCCAGGGGATTCCTACGAGCAGTACTTC
CASIPGDSYEQYF
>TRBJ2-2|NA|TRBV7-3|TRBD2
TGTGCCAGCAGCCCCAGCGGGGCCTCATATCCCGGGGAGCTGTTTTTT
CASSPSGASYPGELFF
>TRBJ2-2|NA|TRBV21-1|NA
TGTGCCAGCAGCAAGGAGCGCGGGAACACCGGGGAGCTGTTTTTT
CASSKERGNTGELFF
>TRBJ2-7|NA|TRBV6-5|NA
TGTGCCAGCAGACCTACAGTCGGACAGAGCTACGAGCAGTACTTC
CASRPTVGQSYEQYF
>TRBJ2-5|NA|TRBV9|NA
TGTGCCAGCAGCCGAGAGGGGGCCCAGTACTTC
CASSREGAQYF
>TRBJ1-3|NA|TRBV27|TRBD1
TGTGCCAGCAGTTTATTTACAGGGGCTGGAAACACCATATATTTT
CASSLFTGAGNTIYF
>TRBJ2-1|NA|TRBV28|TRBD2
TGTGCCAGCAGTTTAGGGACTAGCGGGGGGCTCAATGAGCAGTTCTTC
CASSLGTSGGLNEQFF
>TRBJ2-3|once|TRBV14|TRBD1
TGTGCCAGCAGCCAACAGGGGGCCGGTACAGATACGCAGTATTTT
CASSQQGAGTDTQYF
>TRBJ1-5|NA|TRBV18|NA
TGTGCCAGCTCACCTGGGCTTAGCAATCAGCCCCAGCATTTT
CASSPGLSNQPQHF
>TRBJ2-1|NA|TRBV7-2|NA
TGTGCCAGCAGACAGGCGGGGAGCGGTCCTTACAATGAGCAGTTCTTC
CASRQAGSGPYNEQFF
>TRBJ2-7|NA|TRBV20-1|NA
TGCAGGTCGGAGTACGAGCAGTACTTC
CRSEYEQYF
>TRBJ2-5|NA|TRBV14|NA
TGTGCCAGCAGCCTCCGAGGGGAGACCCAGTACTTC
CASSLRGETQYF
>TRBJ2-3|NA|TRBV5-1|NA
TGCGCCAGCAGCTTATCTAGCACAGATACGCAGTATTTT
CASSLSSTDTQYF
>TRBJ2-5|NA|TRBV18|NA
TGTGCCAGCTCAGTCCGGGAAGAGACCCAGTACTTC
CASSVREETQYF
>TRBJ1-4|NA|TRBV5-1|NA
TGCGCCAGCAGCTCTCACACTTTATCGACTAATGAAAAACTGTTTTTT
CASSSHTLSTNEKLFF
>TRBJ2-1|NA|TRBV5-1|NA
TGCGCCAGCAGCTCTGCTGGTGCAGCAAGCTCCTACAATGAGCAGTTCTTC
CASSSAGAASSYNEQFF
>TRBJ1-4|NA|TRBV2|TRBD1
TGTGCCAGCGCTAACAGGGGAGTCAATGAAAAACTGTTTTTT
CASANRGVNEKLFF
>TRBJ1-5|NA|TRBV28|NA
TGTGCCAGCAGTACCTCGCGGGGGGTAAATCAGCCCCAGCATTTT
CASSTSRGVNQPQHF
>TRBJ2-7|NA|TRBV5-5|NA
TGTGCCAGCAGCCCAAGAGGGGACTCCTACGAGCAGTACTTC
CASSPRGDSYEQYF
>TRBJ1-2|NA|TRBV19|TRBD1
TGTGCCAGTAGTAGGACAGGGACCGAGGATGGCTACACCTTC
CASSRTGTEDGYTF
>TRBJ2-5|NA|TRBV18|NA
TGTGCCAGCTCACCAATTGACAGTGGGGAGACCCAGTACTTC
CASSPIDSGETQYF
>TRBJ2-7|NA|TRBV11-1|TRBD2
TGTGCCAGCAGCTACACTAGCGCAGCCTACGAGCAGTACTTC
CASSYTSAAYEQYF
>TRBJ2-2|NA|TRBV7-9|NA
TGTGCCAGCAGCTTTTCAGGTGGCACCGGGGAGCTGTTTTTT
CASSFSGGTGELFF
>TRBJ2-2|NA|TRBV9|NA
TGTGCCAGCAGCGTAGCCCCGGCGGGCACGAACACCGGGGAGCTGTTTTTT
CASSVAPAGTNTGELFF
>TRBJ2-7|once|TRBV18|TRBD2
TGTGCCAGCTCGAAGGTGGCGGGAGTCGAGGTCTACGAGCAGTACTTC
CASSKVAGVEVYEQYF
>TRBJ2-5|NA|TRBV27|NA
TGTGCCAGCAGACGAGGGGAGTGGGGCGCGAAGACCCAGTACTTC
CASRRGEWGAKTQYF
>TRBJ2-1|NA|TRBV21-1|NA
TGTGCCAGCAGTAGTTCCCGGACTAGCGACTCCTACAATGAGCAGTTCTTC
CASSSSRTSDSYNEQFF
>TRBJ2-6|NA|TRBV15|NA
TGTGCCACCAGCAGTCGCACCTCTGGGGCCAACGTCCTGACTTTC
CATSSRTSGANVLTF
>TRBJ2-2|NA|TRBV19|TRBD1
TGTGCCAGTCTGACAGGGATCGTTCCCGGGGAGCTGTTTTTT
CASLTGIVPGELFF
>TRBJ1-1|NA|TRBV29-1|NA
TGCAGCGTTGCCGCAGGGAACACTGAAGCTTTCTTT
CSVAAGNTEAFF
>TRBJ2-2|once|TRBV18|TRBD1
TGTGCCAGCTCACCGATGACAGGGGAGACCGGGGAGCTGTTTTTT
CASSPMTGETGELFF
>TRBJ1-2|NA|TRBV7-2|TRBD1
TGTGCCAGCAGCAGAGCAGGGGGCAACTATGGCTACACCTTC
CASSRAGGNYGYTF
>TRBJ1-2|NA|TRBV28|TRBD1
TGTGCCAGCAGGCCCACAGGGGACTATGGCTACACCTTC
CASRPTGDYGYTF
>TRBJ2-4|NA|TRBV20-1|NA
TGCAGTGCCACTGGGGGGAGGAGGTACTTC
CSATGGRRYF
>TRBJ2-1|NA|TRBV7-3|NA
TGTGCCAGCAGCTTTACAACACGGGGTGAGCAGTTCTTC
CASSFTTRGEQFF
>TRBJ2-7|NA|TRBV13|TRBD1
TGTGCCAGCAGCAATACAGGGGGTACCTACGAGCAGTACTTC
CASSNTGGTYEQYF
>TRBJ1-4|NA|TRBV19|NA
TGTGCCAGTAGTATAGACGGGGCAACTAATGAAAAACTGTTTTTT
CASSIDGATNEKLFF
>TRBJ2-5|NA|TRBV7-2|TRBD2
TGTGCCAGCAGCCGACTAGCGGGAGAAGAGACCCAGTACTTC
CASSRLAGEETQYF
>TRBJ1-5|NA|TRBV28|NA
TGTGCCAGCAGTACCTCAGGGGCCATCCCTAGCAATCAGCCCCAGCATTTT
CASSTSGAIPSNQPQHF
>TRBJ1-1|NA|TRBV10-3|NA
TGTGCCATCAGGCAGGACCTGAACACTGAAGCTTTCTTT
CAIRQDLNTEAFF
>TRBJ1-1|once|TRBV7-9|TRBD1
TGTGCCAGCACCTACAGGGGATGGTACACTGAAGCTTTCTTT
CASTYRGWYTEAFF
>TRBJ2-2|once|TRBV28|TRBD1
TGTGCCAGCAGTTTAGCCGGGACAGGGCGTACCGGGGAGCTGTTTTTT
CASSLAGTGRTGELFF
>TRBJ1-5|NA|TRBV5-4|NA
TGTGCCAGCAGCTTGGGTCAGGGGAGTGAGCCCCAGCATTTT
CASSLGQGSEPQHF
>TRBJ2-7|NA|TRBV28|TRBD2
TGTGCCAGCACCACAATTAGCGGGAGTCCCTACGAGCAGTACTTC
CASTTISGSPYEQYF
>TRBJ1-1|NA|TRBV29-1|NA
TGCAGCGTTCTCGGCCGGCCCGGGACTGAAGCTTTCTTT
CSVLGRPGTEAFF
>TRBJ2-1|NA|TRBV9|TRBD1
TGTGCCAGCAGCTCAAAAGGACAGGGGTACAATGAGCAGTTCTTC
CASSSKGQGYNEQFF
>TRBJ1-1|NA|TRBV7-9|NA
TGTGCCAGCAGCCTTACCAACACTGAAGCTTTCTTT
CASSLTNTEAFF
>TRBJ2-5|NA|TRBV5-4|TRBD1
TGTGCCAGCAGCTTGAGGACAGGGGAAGAGACCCAGTACTTC
CASSLRTGEETQYF
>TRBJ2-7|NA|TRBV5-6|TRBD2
TGTGCCAGCAGCCCCGATGCGGGGGAAAGACCCTACGAGCAGTACTTC
CASSPDAGERPYEQYF
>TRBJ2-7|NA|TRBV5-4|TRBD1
TGTGCCAGCAGCGTGACAGGGGCCTCCTACGAGCAGTACTTC
CASSVTGASYEQYF
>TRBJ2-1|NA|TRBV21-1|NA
TGTGCCAGCAGCAAAGTCGGGACTAGCGGGAGGGCCCGGGAGTTCTTC
CASSKVGTSGRAREFF
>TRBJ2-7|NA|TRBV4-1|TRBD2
TGCGCCAGCAGCCGCCTAGCGGGAGATGGCGAGCAGTACTTC
CASSRLAGDGEQYF